This T cell receptor beta chain was recovered during a study of blood T cells in healthy people across ages. Combining a sample-barcoded 5' primer with a J-beta primer mix, a second PCR ran for about 7 to 11 cycles. One entry per CDR3 protein results from TCRdb running MiXCR on the 5' RACE reads. The table has 700,000 to 1,000,000 distinct CDR3 sequences, 44% seen once; the top ten hold around 18%. This CDR3 region has 14 residues. V was cut by 3 bases and J by 5 bases, with 11 bases left in between. The germline V gene has CDR1 MNHNS and CDR2 SASEGT. The sequence was obtained from a man aged 60-69 years in good health. The chain uses TRBV6-1 and TRBJ1-5; no firm D call. The sequenced sample consisted of blood. This CDR3 is CASSELEGYQPQHF. CDR3 sequence (DNA): TGTGCCAGCAGTGAGCTTGAGGGATATCAGCCCCAGCATTTT.